The 10 T cell receptor beta chains given below trace back to one sample, sequenced in a study of CD8 T cells in Susac syndrome. Reverse transcription of about 0.5 to 1 ug RNA was carried out with random hexamers. Using its own MiXCR run on the immunoSEQ multiplex PCR reads, TCRdb lists one record per CDR3 protein. The table includes tens of thousands of distinct CDR3 sequences, over 85% detected once. Material for sequencing was CD8+ T cells from PBMCs. These receptors were taken from a human donor with multiple sclerosis.

This CDR3 is CAGHRTGGENQPQHF. For the CDR3, the DNA is TGCGCCGGCCATAGGACAGGGGGCGAGAATCAGCCCCAGCATTTT. This chain links TRBV23-1 with TRBJ1-5; 11 bases map to TRBD1. TRBV23-1 is classed as an ORF, of uncertain function. Trimming took 11 bases from V and 4 from J; bases not matched to a gene: 10. This CDR3 comprises 15 residues.

The CDR3 here is CASSLAGAETQYF. CDR3 nucleotides: TGTGCCAGCAGCTTAGCCGGGGCAGAGACCCAGTACTTC. The chain links TRBV13 to TRBJ2-5; possibly TRBD1 or TRBD2 for D (5 bases each). Germline assignment: CDR1 PRHDT and CDR2 FYEKMQ (reference sequence). Trimming shortened V by 1 base and J by 4 bases, and 7 bases separated the two germline ends. The CDR3 covers 13 residues. The variable domain in full, completed from reference TRBV13 and TRBJ2-5, reads AAGVIQSPRHLIKEKRETATLKCYPIPRHDTVYWYQQGPGQDPQFLISFYEKMQSDKGSIPDRFSAQQFSDYHSELNMSSLELGDSALYFCASSLAGAETQYFGPGTRLLVL.

J is TRBJ1-5 and V is TRBV9; the D gene is possibly TRBD1 (5 bases). The ends were cut back, 4 bases at V and 4 bases at J, with 12 bases in the middle. Germline CDR1 reads SGDLS; CDR2 reads YYNGEE. The CDR3 loop spans 14 amino acids. The DNA of the CDR3 is TGTGCCAGCAGCTCTTCAGGGAGGAATCAGCCCCAGCATTTT. It yields the protein CASSSSGRNQPQHF. The full variable domain, rest sourced from reference TRBV9 and TRBJ1-5, is DSGVTQTPKHLITATGQRVTLRCSPRSGDLSVYWYQQSLDQGLQFLIQYYNGEERAKGNILERFSAQQFPDLHSELNLSSLELGDSALYFCASSSSGRNQPQHFGDGTRLSIL.

This rearrangement joins TRBV29-1 to TRBJ2-7; 7 positions agree with TRBD2. With V trimmed by 4 bases and J by 2 bases, 5 bases remained unmatched. CDR3 length: 13 residues. CDR1 is SQVTM and CDR2 is ANQGSEA in the germline V gene. The CDR3 here is CSVGQREPYEQYF. The CDR3 DNA sequence: TGCAGCGTTGGCCAGCGGGAACCCTACGAGCAGTACTTC.

V is TRBV5-4 and J is TRBJ2-7, with D possibly matching TRBD2 (5 bases). CDR1 is SGHNT, CDR2 YYREEE, per germline (reference sequence). This CDR3 is 14 amino acids long. Trimming stripped 4 bases from V and 3 bases from J, with 14 bases between. CDR3 DNA: TGTGCCAGCAGCCAATCGGGGTCGGACTACGAGCAGTACTTC. Its translation: CASSQSGSDYEQYF.

The chain carries TRBV12-5 and TRBJ1-2, with unresolved D. The germline CDR1 and CDR2 sequences are LGHNT and FRNRAP. Trimming shortened V by 1 base and J by 5 bases, and 11 bases separated the two germline ends. The CDR3 covers 14 residues. The CDR3 DNA reads as TGTGCTAGTGGTTTGGGAGGACCAGAATATGGCTACACCTTC. This translates into CASGLGGPEYGYTF.

The V call is TRBV30, the J call TRBJ1-4; D perhaps matches TRBD1 (6 bases). Trimming removed 0 bases at V and 3 bases at J, with 23 bases between. Germline assignment: CDR1 GTSNPN and CDR2 SVGIG (reference sequence). The CDR3 is 19 amino acids. This chain's CDR3 is CAWSVLWLQGRLANEKLFF. The DNA of the CDR3 is TGTGCCTGGAGTGTACTATGGTTACAGGGTAGATTGGCTAATGAAAAACTGTTTTTT. The variable domain in full, completed from reference TRBV30 and TRBJ1-4, reads SQTIHQWPATLVQPVGSPLSLECTVEGTSNPNLYWYRQAAGRGLQLLFYSVGIGQISSEVPQNLSASRPQDRQFILSSKKLLLSDSGFYLCAWSVLWLQGRLANEKLFFGSGTQLSVL.

This chain connects TRBV9 to TRBJ2-6; D unresolved. CDR1 and CDR2 from the germline V gene are SGDLS and YYNGEE. V was shortened by 7 bases and J by 3 bases, with 5 bases between the two germline ends. The CDR3 length is 12 residues. This chain's CDR3 is CASSLGANVLTF. The DNA of the CDR3 is TGTGCCAGCTCCCTTGGGGCCAACGTCCTGACTTTC.

The chain employs TRBV6-5 and TRBJ1-1; the match to TRBD1 covers 10 bases. Germline CDR1 and CDR2: MNHEY and SVGAGI. The CDR3 length is 13 residues. Germline trimming cut 2 bases from V and 6 bases from J; bases unmatched to any gene: 0. The CDR3, as DNA: TGTGCCAGCAGTTACGGGACAGGGGCTGAAGCTTTCTTT. It is translated as CASSYGTGAEAFF.

The chain recombines TRBV7-2 with TRBJ2-5; 7 nucleotides match TRBD1. Germline values: CDR1 SGHTA, CDR2 FQGNSA. The V and J ends lost 5 bases and 2 bases, in that order; junction bases with no gene match: 5. This CDR3 is built from 14 residues. The CDR3 nucleotides are TGTGCCAGCAGCGAGGGACAGATGCAAGAGACCCAGTACTTC. Amino acids: CASSEGQMQETQYF.